This entry describes one T cell receptor (beta chain). These data belong to a study of blood T cell repertoires in COVID-19. On the study more broadly: Spain, Italy and the United States supplied samples that represented acute and convalescent COVID-19. T cells, B-cell-depleted T cells, or PBMCs provided the cDNA or gDNA that served as material.

Germline CDR1 is WNHNN and CDR2 is SYGVQD (reference sequence). This CDR3 contains 16 residues. Trimming cost V 2 bases and J 1 base, with 13 bases left between them. Sequencing was performed with immunoSEQ multiplex PCR; in TCRdb, only in-frame clones are kept and a portion is missing. The sample records 200,000 to 250,000 clones, about four fifths being singletons. Assignments of participants to cohorts depended upon their own reported clinical history. Donors of Cohort 3 who recovered were those that had two negative PCRs, clearance, or symptom resolution. This rearrangement joins TRBV10-1 to TRBJ2-3, with a weak D call TRBD2 (5 bases). The origin of this receptor is a man between 60 and 75 years old who had recovered from COVID-19. The sample taken for sequencing was PBMCs or T cells enriched from blood (not recorded which). CDR3: CASSEPPGSGTDTQYF. As DNA, the CDR3 is TGCGCCAGCAGTGAGCCCCCGGGGTCAGGCACAGATACGCAGTATTTT.